The T cell receptor beta chain under discussion was sequenced for a study of blood T cell repertoires in COVID-19. Study context: The United States, Italy and Spain were the sources of the acute and convalescent COVID-19 samples.

The V end lost 0 bases, the J end lost 9 bases, and 13 bases lay between the germline ends. Germline V lookup: CDR1 SGDLS, CDR2 YYNGEE. The CDR3 contains 14 residues. The assay was immunoSEQ multiplex PCR, and TCRdb's table has in-frame clones only and misses some. There are 150,000 to 200,000 clones in the sample; approximately 86% occur only once, and less than 3.5% lies in the top ten. Sequences were obtained from peripheral blood. The sequence was obtained from a man between 65 and 85 years old with acute or convalescent COVID-19. This chain connects TRBV9 to TRBJ1-3; D unclear. The CDR3 coding sequence is TGTGCCAGCAGCGTAGCTGGTGAGGCTTTCACCATATATTTT. Translated, it gives CASSVAGEAFTIYF.